The clone carrying this T cell receptor (beta chain) was counted ten times or more. Its antigen remains unidentified. This sample stems from a study of T cells in Graves' hyperthyroidism and ophthalmopathy. Study-wide points: A model using 13 V-J features told ophthalmopathy apart from stable hyperthyroidism. The blood repertoire included most of the expanded thyroid clonotypes above 0.001.

TCR beta CDR3 region amplification was performed from RNA transcripts. A first-round RT-PCR of the TCR CDR3 used the HTBI primer set. TCRdb redid the calling of the multiplex PCR reads with MiXCR, one entry per CDR3 protein. The table includes around 400,000 distinct CDR3 sequences, around 15% detected once. This CDR3 region has 15 residues. Germline V lookup: CDR1 SGHAT, CDR2 FQNNGV. Trimming cost V 5 bases and J 5 bases, with 17 bases left between them. The cohort's ophthalmopathy patients, a group with duration under 3 months, had a Clinical Activity Score of at least 3 and a NOSPECS grade of at least 4. Criteria for exclusion of patients were uncontrolled infection, other autoimmune disease, pregnancy or lactation.

The genes are TRBV11-2 and TRBJ2-3; the D gene is possibly TRBD1 (6 bases). This clonotype was obtained from a woman in her sixties or seventies with Graves' ophthalmopathy. Sequenced sample: blood. CDR3 DNA sequence: TGTGCCAGCAGCACAACAGGGTTCCTTATAGATACGCAGTATTTT. Encoded protein: CASSTTGFLIDTQYF.